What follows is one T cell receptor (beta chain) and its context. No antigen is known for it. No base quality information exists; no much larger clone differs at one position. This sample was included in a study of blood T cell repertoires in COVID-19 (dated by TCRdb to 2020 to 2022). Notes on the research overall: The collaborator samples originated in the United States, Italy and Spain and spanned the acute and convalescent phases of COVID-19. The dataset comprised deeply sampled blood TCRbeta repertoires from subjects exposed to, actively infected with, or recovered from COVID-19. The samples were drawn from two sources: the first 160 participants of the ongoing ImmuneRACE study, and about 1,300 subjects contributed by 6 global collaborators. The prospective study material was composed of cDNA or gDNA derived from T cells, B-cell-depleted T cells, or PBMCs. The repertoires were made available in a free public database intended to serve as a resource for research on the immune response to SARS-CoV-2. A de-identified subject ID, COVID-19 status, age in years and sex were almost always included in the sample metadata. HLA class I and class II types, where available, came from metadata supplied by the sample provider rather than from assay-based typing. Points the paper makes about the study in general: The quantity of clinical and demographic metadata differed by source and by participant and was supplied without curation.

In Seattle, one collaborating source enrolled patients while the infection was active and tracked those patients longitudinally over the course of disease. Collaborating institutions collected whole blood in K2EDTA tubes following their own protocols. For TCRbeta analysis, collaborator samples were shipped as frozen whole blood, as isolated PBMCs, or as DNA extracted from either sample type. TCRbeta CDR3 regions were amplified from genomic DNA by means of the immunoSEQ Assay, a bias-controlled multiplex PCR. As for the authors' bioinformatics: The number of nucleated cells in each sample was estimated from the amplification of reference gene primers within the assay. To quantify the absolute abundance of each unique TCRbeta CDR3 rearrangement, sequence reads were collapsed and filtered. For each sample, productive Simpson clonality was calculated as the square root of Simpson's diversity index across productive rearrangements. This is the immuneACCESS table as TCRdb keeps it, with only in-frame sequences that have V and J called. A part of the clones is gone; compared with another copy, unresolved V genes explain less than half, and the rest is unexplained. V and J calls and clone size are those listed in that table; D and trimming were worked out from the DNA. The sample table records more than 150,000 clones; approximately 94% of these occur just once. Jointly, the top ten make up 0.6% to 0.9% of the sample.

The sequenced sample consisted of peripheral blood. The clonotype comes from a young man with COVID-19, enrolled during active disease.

The CDR3 region: CASSSRARGLNPRGELFF. The bases are TGTGCCAGCAGCTCCCGCGCCAGGGGGCTTAATCCCCGCGGGGAGCTGTTTTTT. This chain is built from TRBV7-3 and TRBJ2-2, with 8 bases in between that match TRBD1. Per the germline V gene, SGHTA is the CDR1 and FQGTGA is the CDR2. From its cysteine to its phenylalanine, the CDR3 spans 18 amino acids. Just CDR3 DNA is preserved here, 54 bases in frame from base 1. V and J are trimmed by 4 bases and 7 bases, and the gene matches miss 17 bases of the junction.